These 7 T cell receptor beta chains originate from one sample sequenced in a study of PD-1 blockade in classical Hodgkin lymphoma. Assay used: immunoSEQ multiplex PCR; TCRdb lists only in-frame clones, some missing. Found here are 13,000 or so clones, 80% of them singletons; the top ten hold roughly a quarter. Every patient relapsed after autologous stem cell transplantation, and brentuximab vedotin exposure varied. The sample here was peripheral blood mononuclear cells (PBMCs), taken at baseline. These receptors were collected from a human donor with classical Hodgkin lymphoma.

V gene TRBV15 combines with J gene TRBJ2-2; unclear D gene. Germline V CDR1 and CDR2: LNHNV, YYDKDF (reference sequence). This CDR3 contains 14 residues. V was shortened by 4 bases and J by 0 bases, with 6 bases between the two germline ends. The CDR3 DNA follows: TGTGCCACCAGCACCGACGCGAACACCGGGGAGCTGTTTTTT. Translation: CATSTDANTGELFF.

V usage is TRBV7-6 and J usage is TRBJ2-5; either TRBD1 or TRBD2 may fit D (7 bases each). Trimming removed 4 bases from V and 5 bases from J, with 11 bases in between. CDR1 and CDR2 (germline): SGHVS, FNYEAQ. The CDR3 spans 13 residues. Here the CDR3 reads CASSYRGGETQYF. CDR3 nucleotide sequence: TGTGCCAGCAGCTACAGGGGAGGGGAGACCCAGTACTTC.

For this clone: Sequence at one end of the junction differs from germline and may be a read error. The chain recombines TRBV7-7 with TRBJ2-1, with TRBD2 identical over 8 bases. This CDR3 comprises 15 residues. Per the germline V gene, CDR1 is SSHAT and CDR2 is FNYEAQ (reference sequence). This chain's CDR3 is CASSLEGGGYNEQFF. CDR3 nucleotide sequence: TGTGCTAGCAGCTTAGAGGGCGGGGGGTACAATGAGCAGTTCTTC.

A note on this clone: Germline and junction disagree at one end, which may indicate a read error. The rearrangement links TRBV5-5 to TRBJ2-4; 10 bases match TRBD2. Germline CDR1 reads SGHKS; CDR2 reads YYEKEE (reference sequence). The CDR3 consists of 17 residues. The CDR3 sequence: CVSSLYLAGVGMNIQYF. Here the CDR3 DNA reads TGTGTCAGCAGCTTGTATCTAGCGGGAGTCGGGATGAACATTCAGTACTTC.

V and J are TRBV10-3 and TRBJ1-2; tentatively, D is TRBD1 (5 bases). With 5 bases removed from V and 6 bases from J, the gap between germline ends came to 13 bases. This CDR3 contains 13 residues. CDR1 and CDR2 from the germline V gene are ENHRY and SYGVKD. The CDR3 DNA sequence: TGTGCCATCAGTTCCAGGGAAAGGGATGGCTACACCTTC. Amino acid sequence: CAISSRERDGYTF.

As regards this clone: One end of the junction does not line up with germline, which may come from a read error. In DNA, the CDR3 is TGCGCCAGCAGCCAAGAAGGATCACCCCTCCACTTT. It codes for CASSQEGSPLHF. V usage is TRBV5-4 and J usage is TRBJ1-6; D is unclear. Germline loops: CDR1 SGHNT, CDR2 YYREEE (reference sequence). The CDR3 sequence is 12 residues long.

This rearrangement joins TRBV7-2 to TRBJ2-1; maybe TRBD2 (6 bases). V was trimmed by 4 bases and J by 0 bases, leaving 7 bases between them. The CDR3 covers 14 residues. The germline CDR1 and CDR2 sequences are SGHTA and FQGNSA. In DNA form, the CDR3 reads TGTGCCAGCAGCTGGGACTCCTCCTACAATGAGCAGTTCTTC. Translating it yields CASSWDSSYNEQFF.